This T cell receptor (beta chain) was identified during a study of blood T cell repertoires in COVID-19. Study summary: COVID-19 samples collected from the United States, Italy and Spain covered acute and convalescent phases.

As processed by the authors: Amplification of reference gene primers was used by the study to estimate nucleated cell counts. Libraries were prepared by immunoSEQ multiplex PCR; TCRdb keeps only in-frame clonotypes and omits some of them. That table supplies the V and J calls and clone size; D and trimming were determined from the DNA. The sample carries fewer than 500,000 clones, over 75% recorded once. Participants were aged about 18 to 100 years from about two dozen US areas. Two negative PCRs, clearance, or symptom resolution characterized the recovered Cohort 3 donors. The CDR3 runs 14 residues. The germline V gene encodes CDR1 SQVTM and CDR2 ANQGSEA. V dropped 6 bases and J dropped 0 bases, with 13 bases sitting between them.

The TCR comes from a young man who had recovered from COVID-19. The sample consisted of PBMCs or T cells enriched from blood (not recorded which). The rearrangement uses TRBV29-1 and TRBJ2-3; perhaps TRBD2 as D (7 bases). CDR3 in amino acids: CSVERGGSTDTQYF. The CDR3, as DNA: TGCAGCGTCGAAAGGGGGGGTAGCACAGATACGCAGTATTTT.